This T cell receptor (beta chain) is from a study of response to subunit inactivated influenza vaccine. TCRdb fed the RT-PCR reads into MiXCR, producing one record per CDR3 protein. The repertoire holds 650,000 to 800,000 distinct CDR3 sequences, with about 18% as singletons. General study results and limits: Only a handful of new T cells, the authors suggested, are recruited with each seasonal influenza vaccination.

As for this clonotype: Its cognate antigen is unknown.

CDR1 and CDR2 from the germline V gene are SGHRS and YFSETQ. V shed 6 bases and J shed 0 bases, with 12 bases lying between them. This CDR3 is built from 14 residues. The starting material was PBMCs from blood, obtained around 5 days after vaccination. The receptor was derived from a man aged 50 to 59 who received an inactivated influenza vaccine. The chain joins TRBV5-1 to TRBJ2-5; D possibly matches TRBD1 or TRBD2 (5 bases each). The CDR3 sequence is CASNGASYQETQYF. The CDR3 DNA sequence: TGCGCCAGCAACGGGGCTAGCTACCAAGAGACCCAGTACTTC.